One sample yielded the 17 T cell receptor beta chains listed below, sequenced in a study of blood T cell repertoires in COVID-19. Sequencing was performed with immunoSEQ multiplex PCR; in TCRdb, only in-frame clones are kept and a portion is missing. The table has 150,000 to 200,000 clones, 80% to 90% seen once. Sequencing was performed on peripheral blood. Receptors were obtained from a woman aged 45-59 years with acute or convalescent COVID-19.

The chain is built from TRBV19 and TRBJ2-2; 8 nucleotides align to TRBD2. This CDR3 has 17 residues. The V and J ends lost 7 bases and 3 bases, in that order; junction bases with no gene match: 13. Germline loops: CDR1 LNHDA, CDR2 SQIVND (reference sequence). CDR3 in amino acids: CASTKMTGGADTGELFF. Written as DNA, the CDR3 is TGTGCCAGTACCAAGATGACGGGGGGGGCCGACACCGGGGAGCTGTTTTTT.

This chain uses TRBV19 with TRBJ2-5; 11 bases match TRBD2. The CDR3 is 17 amino acids. J was trimmed by 3 bases and V by 1 base; bases with no gene match: 7. Germline loops: CDR1 LNHDA, CDR2 SQIVND (reference sequence). The CDR3 sequence: CASSIGVGGLAEETQYF. The CDR3 DNA is TGTGCCAGTAGTATAGGAGTTGGGGGACTAGCGGAAGAGACCCAGTACTTC.

This clone was observed a single time. The chain carries TRBV5-4 and TRBJ2-3; 8 bases match TRBD2. This CDR3 spans 15 amino acids. CDR1 SGHNT and CDR2 YYREEE come from the germline V gene (reference sequence). The junction had 6 bases not matched to a gene; V was cut back by 2 bases and J by 4 bases. The DNA for the CDR3 is TGTGCCAGCAGCTTAACGGGAGGGCCCCCAGATACGCAGTATTTT. Translating it yields CASSLTGGPPDTQYF.

The CDR3 reads CATSDGDWGGNQPQHF. In DNA form, the CDR3 reads TGTGCCACCAGTGACGGAGACTGGGGGGGCAATCAGCCCCAGCATTTT. The rearrangement uses TRBV24-1 and TRBJ1-5; D might be TRBD1 (5 bases). The V gene lost 4 bases and the J gene lost 2 bases, with 14 bases spanning the gap. CDR3 length: 16 residues. In germline, CDR1 is KGHDR, CDR2 SFDVKD.

Concerning this clone: The sample carries other DNA sequences with the same CDR3. V is TRBV7-9 and J is TRBJ2-3; TRBD2 agrees at 8 bases. V trimming: 4 bases; J trimming: 4 bases; junction bases outside the gene matches: 4. CDR1 and CDR2 from the germline V gene are SEHNR and FQNEAQ (reference sequence). The CDR3 contains 14 residues. The CDR3 protein is CASSSRGGADTQYF. The CDR3 nucleotides read TGTGCCAGCAGCTCCCGGGGGGGGGCAGATACGCAGTATTTT.

CDR3 in DNA: TGTGCCAGCAGCCCTAGCGGGAGGGCCGAGGGGACAGATACGCAGTATTTT. It translates to CASSPSGRAEGTDTQYF. This rearrangement joins TRBV5-6 to TRBJ2-3; the match to TRBD2 covers 12 bases. Trimming cost V 4 bases and J 3 bases; bases outside gene matches: 9. This CDR3 is built from 17 residues. The germline V gene encodes CDR1 SGHDT and CDR2 YYEEEE. Based on the CDR3 plus reference TRBV5-6 and TRBJ2-3, the full variable domain is DAGVTQSPTHLIKTRGQQVTLRCSPKSGHDTVSWYQQALGQGPQFIFQYYEEEERQRGNFPDRFSGHQFPNYSSELNVNALLLGDSALYLCASSPSGRAEGTDTQYFGPGTRLTVL.

The chain uses TRBV4-3 and TRBJ2-1, with D possibly TRBD2 on 5 matching bases. CDR3 length: 19 amino acids. Germline lookup yields CDR1 LGHNA and CDR2 YSLEER. V was shortened by 0 bases and J by 3 bases, with 21 bases between the two germline ends. CDR3 sequence reads: CASSQEEVVREGLYNEQFF. The CDR3 nucleotides read TGCGCCAGCAGCCAAGAGGAGGTGGTACGGGAAGGGCTCTACAATGAGCAGTTCTTC.

The table lists this clone with a count of one. The chain links TRBV5-1 to TRBJ1-1; 8 nucleotides match TRBD1. CDR3 size: 15 residues. Germline CDR1 SGHRS, CDR2 YFSETQ. The V and J ends lost 0 bases and 5 bases, in that order; junction bases with no gene match: 6. CDR3 region: CASSLVAGGETEAFF. CDR3 bases: TGCGCCAGCAGCTTGGTGGCAGGGGGCGAGACTGAAGCTTTCTTT.

This clone appeared once. The chain recombines TRBV2 with TRBJ1-4; TRBD1 is a possible D gene (6 bases). V lost 8 bases to trimming and J lost 4 bases, with 20 bases between them. This CDR3 region has 16 residues. CDR1 SNHLY and CDR2 FYNNEI come from the germline V gene. CDR3 residues: CASLVPWGRGNEKLFF. In nucleotides, the CDR3 is TGTGCCAGCCTAGTCCCTTGGGGGCGCGGTAATGAAAAACTGTTTTTT.

About this clone itself: The CDR3 ends on some other residue instead of the conserved phenylalanine or tryptophan, so this is likely a read error. It is unclear where the CDR3 begins or ends on the DNA, so no DNA is shown, and the CDR3 is as TCRdb lists it. The chain is built from TRBV6-5 and TRBJ1-1; the D call in the table, TRBD1, was not verified against the DNA. The CDR3 length equals 14 residues, ends included. Germline V gene lookup returns CDR1 MNHEY and CDR2 SVGAGI. The CDR3 spells CASRTTDHRDPILG.

As regards this clone: Additional DNA sequences in this sample encode the identical CDR3. The chain links TRBV12-3 or TRBV12-4 to TRBJ2-3; a weak D match, TRBD2 (5 bases). This CDR3 has 12 amino acids. Trimming removed 6 bases at V and 5 bases at J, with 9 bases between. The CDR3 reads CASSLEEDTQYF. In DNA form, the CDR3 reads TGTGCCAGCAGCCTGGAGGAAGATACGCAGTATTTT.

V and J are TRBV30 and TRBJ1-1; D ambiguous. Between the trimmed V and J ends, which lost 5 bases and 8 bases, there was a span of 12 bases. The CDR3 is 11 amino acids. Germline V gene lookup returns CDR1 GTSNPN and CDR2 SVGIG (reference sequence). This CDR3 reads CAWSGLLEAFF. The CDR3 DNA reads TGTGCCTGGTCCGGTTTGCTGGAAGCTTTCTTT.

The rearrangement uses TRBV4-2 and TRBJ2-5; 9 positions match TRBD2. This CDR3 is built from 16 residues. The germline V gene encodes CDR1 LGHNA and CDR2 YNFKEQ. Trimming removed 3 bases from V and 3 bases from J; junction bases left unmatched: 8. The CDR3 spells CASSQASGAGEETQYF. The CDR3 DNA is TGTGCCAGCAGCCAGGCTAGCGGGGCGGGCGAAGAGACCCAGTACTTC.

This rearrangement joins TRBV4-3 to TRBJ1-1; TRBD1 might be the D (5 bases). V was pared by 4 bases and J by 5 bases, with 17 bases between. The CDR3 is 15 amino acids. CDR1 LGHNA and CDR2 YSLEER come from the germline V gene. CDR3 sequence: CASSLGGGTATEAFF. CDR3 DNA sequence: TGCGCCAGCAGCCTGGGCGGCGGGACGGCGACTGAAGCTTTCTTT.

The chain couples TRBV4-1 to TRBJ1-2; D gene uncertain. V lost 1 base, J lost 0 bases, and 9 bases lay in between. CDR1 and CDR2 (germline): MGHRA, YSYEKL. This CDR3 has 15 residues. This chain's CDR3 is CASSQVIRANYGYTF. Written as DNA, the CDR3 is TGCGCCAGCAGCCAAGTTATCCGGGCTAACTATGGCTACACCTTC.

The chain joins TRBV6-6 to TRBJ1-4, with 8 bases matching TRBD1. The CDR3 is 14 residues long. With V trimmed by 7 bases and J by 8 bases, 9 bases remained unmatched. CDR1 and CDR2 (germline): MNHNY, SVGAGI (reference sequence). CDR3 loop: CASTADRESEKLFF. The CDR3 nucleotides read TGTGCCAGCACCGCGGACAGGGAATCAGAAAAACTGTTTTTT.

The chain carries TRBV5-1 and TRBJ1-2, with 12 nucleotides matching TRBD1. Germline V gives CDR1 SGHRS, CDR2 YFSETQ. The CDR3 spans 16 residues. V shed 4 bases, J shed 3 bases, and the junction held 7 bases outside the gene matches. CDR3: CASSPPGTGGHYGYTF. As DNA, the CDR3 is TGCGCCAGCAGCCCACCCGGGACAGGGGGCCACTATGGCTACACCTTC.